These 25 T cell receptor beta chains share one sample of origin, sequenced in a study of T cell changes during pregnancy in multiple sclerosis. Generated by immunoSEQ multiplex PCR, the TCRdb table keeps only in-frame clones and is missing some. In the table there are about 44,000 clones, 94% of which are singletons. The material sequenced was CD4+ T cells from peripheral blood mononuclear cells, taken in the first trimester of pregnancy. All receptors derive from a female donor with multiple sclerosis, enrolled in a pregnancy study.

This clone has just one count. This chain joins TRBV19 and TRBJ2-5; 8 bases line up with TRBD1. This CDR3 has 15 amino acids. Looked up from germline, CDR1 is LNHDA and CDR2 is SQIVND (reference sequence). V gave up 3 bases and J gave up 1 base; unmatched junction bases: 4. In DNA, the CDR3 is TGTGCCAGTAGTATTTCACAGGGGGTCCAAGAGACCCAGTACTTC. Translated, it gives CASSISQGVQETQYF.

This clone was recorded a few times. V and J are TRBV6-1 and TRBJ1-2, with a tentative D call TRBD1 (5 bases). The CDR3 length is 13 residues. The germline gives CDR1 MNHNS, CDR2 SASEGT. V was shortened by 11 bases and J by 4 bases, with 17 bases between the two germline ends. The CDR3 protein is CAAARGGTYGYTF. CDR3 coding DNA: TGTGCCGCGGCCCGGGGGGGGACCTATGGCTACACCTTC.

The chain joins TRBV5-1 to TRBJ2-5; 7 bases map to TRBD1. The CDR3 covers 13 residues. J lost 5 bases, V lost 2 bases, and 3 bases had no gene match. CDR1 and CDR2 from the germline V gene are SGHRS and YFSETQ. CDR3 nucleotides: TGCGCCAGCAGCTTAGGGGGCCTGGAGACCCAGTACTTC. It yields the protein CASSLGGLETQYF.

The genes are TRBV5-4 and TRBJ2-7; a possible D gene is TRBD1 (6 bases). The germline V gene has CDR1 SGHNT and CDR2 YYREEE (reference sequence). V lost 0 bases to trimming and J lost 7 bases, with 11 bases between them. This CDR3 has 13 residues. The CDR3 DNA reads TGTGCCAGCAGCTTGGTCCAGGGGCGGGAGCAGTACTTC. Residues: CASSLVQGREQYF.

In its sample, this clone was seen once. The chain recombines TRBV5-1 with TRBJ1-2; TRBD1 aligns across 9 bases. The CDR3 has 12 amino acids. The germline V gene has CDR1 SGHRS and CDR2 YFSETQ. Trimming cost V 0 bases and J 11 bases; bases outside gene matches: 2. CDR3 in amino acids: CASSLGQGGYTF. CDR3 nucleotides: TGCGCCAGCAGCTTGGGACAGGGGGGTTACACCTTC.

The V gene is TRBV27, the J gene TRBJ1-2, with 9 positions matching TRBD1. The CDR3 has 13 residues. With 4 bases clipped from V and 8 bases from J, the junction kept 5 bases outside the gene matches. Germline-derived CDR1 and CDR2 are MNHEY and SMNVEV (reference sequence). CDR3 sequence (DNA): TGTGCCAGCAGTTCTACAGGGGGCCGGGGCTACACCTTC. This translates into CASSSTGGRGYTF.

V is TRBV2 and J is TRBJ2-7, with TRBD1 matching 7 bases. The V and J ends lost 7 bases and 1 base, in that order; junction bases with no gene match: 4. Germline CDR1 reads SNHLY; CDR2 reads FYNNEI. The CDR3 spans 13 residues. The CDR3 loop reads CASKRQGSYEQYF. CDR3 in DNA: TGTGCCAGCAAGAGACAGGGTTCCTACGAGCAGTACTTC. The whole variable domain, remainder taken from reference TRBV2 and TRBJ2-7, is EPEVTQTPSHQVTQMGQEVILRCVPISNHLYFYWYRQILGQKVEFLVSFYNNEISEKSEIFDDQFSVERPDGSNFTLKIRSTKLEDSAMYFCASKRQGSYEQYFGPGTRLTVT.

The chain joins TRBV19 to TRBJ2-5; D unclear. The V gene's germline CDR1 is LNHDA and CDR2 SQIVND (reference sequence). The CDR3 sequence is 13 residues long. V gave up 5 bases and J gave up 6 bases, with 13 bases separating them. CDR3 sequence reads: CASSPLLGQTQYF. The CDR3 coding sequence is TGTGCCAGTAGTCCTTTACTTGGGCAGACCCAGTACTTC.

This clone is a singleton in its sample. At one of its ends the junction is not consistent with the germline gene, which may arise from a read error. This chain links TRBV7-7 with TRBJ2-1, with 14 bases aligning to TRBD2. The CDR3 covers 17 residues. Germline CDR1 SSHAT, CDR2 FNYEAQ (reference sequence). This CDR3 reads CASSLGRLAGGQNEQFF. In DNA form, the CDR3 reads TGTGCTAGCAGCTTAGGTCGACTAGCGGGGGGGCAGAATGAGCAGTTCTTC.

V usage is TRBV4-2 and J usage is TRBJ2-3, with TRBD2 matching over 13 bases. Per germline, CDR1 LGHNA and CDR2 YNFKEQ. CDR3 length: 17 residues. The trim removed 4 bases at V and 0 bases at J, leaving 4 bases unmatched. The CDR3 DNA reads TGTGCCAGCAGCCGGGGGACTAGCGGGGTTAGCACAGATACGCAGTATTTT. Translated: CASSRGTSGVSTDTQYF.

Here the CDR3 reads CASSSGQENTEAFF. The CDR3 coding sequence is TGTGCCAGCAGCTCGGGACAGGAGAACACTGAAGCTTTCTTT. The chain links TRBV7-9 to TRBJ1-1, with TRBD1 matching 8 bases. The CDR3 extends over 14 amino acids. Germline CDR1 and CDR2: SEHNR and FQNEAQ (reference sequence). V lost 4 bases to trimming and J lost 1 base; unmatched junction nucleotides: 2.

This chain links TRBV28 with TRBJ1-1; 10 nucleotides agree with TRBD1. CDR1 and CDR2 from the germline V gene are MDHEN and SYDVKM. The CDR3 totals 12 residues. The V and J ends lost 3 bases and 11 bases, in that order; junction bases with no gene match: 3. CDR3 loop: CASSFWTGGAFF. CDR3 bases: TGTGCCAGCAGTTTCTGGACAGGGGGTGCTTTCTTT. Complete variable domain (other parts from reference TRBV28 and TRBJ1-1): DVKVTQSSRYLVKRTGEKVFLECVQDMDHENMFWYRQDPGLGLRLIYFSYDVKMKEKGDIPEGYSVSREKKERFSLILESASTNQTSMYLCASSFWTGGAFFGQGTRLTVV.

V gene TRBV6-5 combines with J gene TRBJ1-5; D is undetermined. The CDR3 consists of 13 residues. Trimming removed 2 bases at V and 6 bases at J, with 8 bases between. Germline CDR1 reads MNHEY; CDR2 reads SVGAGI. The CDR3 nucleotides read TGTGCCAGCAGTTACCTCCCGTCTCAGCCCCAGCATTTT. Translated, it gives CASSYLPSQPQHF.

The CDR3 is CASSYSMWTAEKLFF. The CDR3 DNA sequence: TGTGCCAGCAGTTACTCGATGTGGACAGCCGAAAAACTGTTTTTT. The gene calls are TRBV6-5 and TRBJ1-4; a weak D match, TRBD1 (6 bases). CDR1 MNHEY and CDR2 SVGAGI come from the germline V gene. CDR3 length: 15 residues. V lost 0 bases and J 8 bases, leaving 13 bases between the germline ends.

This chain connects TRBV9 to TRBJ2-5; maybe TRBD1 (6 bases). CDR1 and CDR2 (germline): SGDLS, YYNGEE. V lost 0 bases, J lost 2 bases, and 11 bases lay in between. The CDR3 contains 15 residues. The CDR3 bases are TGTGCCAGCAGCGTAGGGCCAACAGGGCAAGAGACCCAGTACTTC. The encoded protein is CASSVGPTGQETQYF.

The chain combines TRBV2 with TRBJ1-5; 8 nucleotides match TRBD1. This CDR3 is built from 15 residues. In germline, CDR1 is SNHLY, CDR2 FYNNEI. V lost 6 bases, J lost 4 bases, and 8 bases stayed unmatched. CDR3 in amino acids: CASSLETGENQPQHF. The CDR3 region has the DNA TGTGCCAGCAGCCTAGAGACAGGGGAGAATCAGCCCCAGCATTTT. The complete variable domain, with remaining parts taken from reference TRBV2 and TRBJ1-5, reads EPEVTQTPSHQVTQMGQEVILRCVPISNHLYFYWYRQILGQKVEFLVSFYNNEISEKSEIFDDQFSVERPDGSNFTLKIRSTKLEDSAMYFCASSLETGENQPQHFGDGTRLSIL.

The chain carries TRBV6-6 and TRBJ2-7, with TRBD1 matching over 8 bases. This CDR3 region has 15 residues. The V gene end was trimmed by 2 bases and the J gene end by 3 bases; junction bases not matched to a gene: 6. From germline, CDR1 is MNHNY and CDR2 SVGAGI (reference sequence). This CDR3 is CASSYQGAPSYEQYF. The CDR3 DNA reads as TGTGCCAGCAGTTACCAGGGGGCCCCTAGCTACGAGCAGTACTTC.

The DNA for the CDR3 is TGTGCCAGCAGCGTTTCAGGGGGTGGGAAAACTAATGAAAAACTGTTTTTT. As protein: CASSVSGGGKTNEKLFF. The chain uses TRBV9 and TRBJ1-4; 7 bases fit TRBD1. Germline CDR1 and CDR2: SGDLS and YYNGEE. With V trimmed by 2 bases and J by 1 base, 8 bases remained unmatched. CDR3 length: 17 residues.

V usage is TRBV11-1 and J usage is TRBJ1-4, with a possible D match to TRBD1 (5 bases). This CDR3 has 18 residues. V lost 4 bases and J lost 7, with 25 bases in between. In germline, CDR1 is SGHAT, CDR2 FQDESV (reference sequence). In DNA form, the CDR3 reads TGTGCCAGCAGCTCAGGACGTACAAAGGGGATTTTGGGTGAAAAACTGTTTTTT. It codes for CASSSGRTKGILGEKLFF. Using reference TRBV11-1 and TRBJ1-4 for the parts outside the CDR3, the full variable domain is EAEVAQSPRYKITEKSQAVAFWCDPISGHATLYWYRQILGQGPELLVQFQDESVVDDSQLPKDRFSAERLKGVDSTLKIQPAELGDSAMYLCASSSGRTKGILGEKLFFGSGTQLSVL.

The gene calls are TRBV25-1 and TRBJ2-5; 15 nucleotides agree with TRBD2. Germline values: CDR1 MGHDK, CDR2 SYGVNS. This CDR3 is 18 amino acids long. The trim removed 8 bases at V and 4 bases at J, leaving 14 bases unmatched. The CDR3 sequence is CASGDFSGTSGGPETQYF. The DNA for the CDR3 is TGTGCCAGCGGAGATTTTTCCGGGACTAGCGGGGGGCCAGAGACCCAGTACTTC.

The chain recombines TRBV5-6 with TRBJ2-4, with D possibly being TRBD1 (6 bases). CDR1 and CDR2 from the germline V gene are SGHDT and YYEEEE. This CDR3 contains 14 residues. Trimming pared 0 bases from V and 5 bases from J, leaving 9 bases between. The CDR3 DNA reads TGTGCCAGCAGCTTGGGCAGGGGAGAAAACATTCAGTACTTC. Translation gives CASSLGRGENIQYF.

The chain joins TRBV4-1 to TRBJ2-7; possible D gene TRBD1, 5 bases. CDR1 is MGHRA and CDR2 is YSYEKL in the germline V gene. The CDR3 runs to 16 residues. Trimming cost V 2 bases and J 4 bases, with 18 bases left between them. The CDR3 protein is CASSQNEALTAYEQYF. The CDR3 nucleotides read TGCGCCAGCAGCCAAAACGAGGCCTTGACAGCTTACGAGCAGTACTTC.

This clone has a single count. This CDR3 reads CASSAPRQGAGNTIYF. In DNA form, the CDR3 reads TGTGCCAGCAGCGCTCCACGACAGGGGGCTGGAAACACCATATATTTT. The gene calls are TRBV9 and TRBJ1-3; TRBD1 matches at 9 bases. V was pared by 3 bases and J by 2 bases, with 6 bases of the junction left unmatched. The germline CDR1 and CDR2 sequences are SGDLS and YYNGEE. CDR3 length equals 16 residues.

This sequence joins TRBV7-2 and TRBJ1-2; 9 bases agree with TRBD1. This CDR3 spans 14 amino acids. Germline V CDR1 and CDR2: SGHTA, FQGNSA. The V and J ends lost 4 bases and 8 bases, in that order; junction bases with no gene match: 8. CDR3 nucleotides: TGTGCCAGCAGCTCCCGGGACAGGGATGGCGGCTACACCTTC. Protein: CASSSRDRDGGYTF.

The chain employs TRBV5-5 and TRBJ2-1; 8 nucleotides match TRBD1. This CDR3 contains 14 residues. Per the germline V gene, CDR1 is SGHKS and CDR2 is YYEKEE (reference sequence). The junction had 7 bases not matched to a gene; V was cut back by 4 bases and J by 7 bases. In DNA form, the CDR3 reads TGTGCCAGCAGCGACGGACAGGGTAAGAATGAGCAGTTCTTC. This codes for CASSDGQGKNEQFF. Together with reference TRBV5-5 and TRBJ2-1, the CDR3 gives the full variable domain: DAGVTQSPTHLIKTRGQQVTLRCSPISGHKSVSWYQQVLGQGPQFIFQYYEKEERGRGNFPDRFSARQFPNYSSELNVNALLLGDSALYLCASSDGQGKNEQFFGPGTRLTVL.